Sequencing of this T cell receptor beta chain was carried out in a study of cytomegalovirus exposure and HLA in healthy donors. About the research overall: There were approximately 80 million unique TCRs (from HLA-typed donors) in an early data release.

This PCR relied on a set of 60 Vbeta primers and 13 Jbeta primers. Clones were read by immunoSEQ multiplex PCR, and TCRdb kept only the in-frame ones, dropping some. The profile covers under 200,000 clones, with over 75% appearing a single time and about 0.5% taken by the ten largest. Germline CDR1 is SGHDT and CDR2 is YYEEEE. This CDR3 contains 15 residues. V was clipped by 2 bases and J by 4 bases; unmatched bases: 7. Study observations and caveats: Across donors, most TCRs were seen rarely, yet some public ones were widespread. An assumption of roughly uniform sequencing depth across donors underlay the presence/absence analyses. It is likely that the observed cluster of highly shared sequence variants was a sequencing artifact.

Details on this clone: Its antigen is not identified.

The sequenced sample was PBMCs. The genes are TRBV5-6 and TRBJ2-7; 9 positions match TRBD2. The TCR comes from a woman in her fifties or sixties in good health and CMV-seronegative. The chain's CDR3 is CASSLLGLAGYEQYF. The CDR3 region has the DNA TGTGCCAGCAGCTTATTAGGTCTAGCGGGATACGAGCAGTACTTC. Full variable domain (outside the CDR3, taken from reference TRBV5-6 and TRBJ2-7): DAGVTQSPTHLIKTRGQQVTLRCSPKSGHDTVSWYQQALGQGPQFIFQYYEEEERQRGNFPDRFSGHQFPNYSSELNVNALLLGDSALYLCASSLLGLAGYEQYFGPGTRLTVT.